These 16 T cell receptor beta chains share one sample of origin, sequenced in a study of cytomegalovirus exposure and HLA in healthy donors (dated by TCRdb to between 2016 and 2019). The library was generated by the immunoSEQ multiplex PCR assay. TCRdb holds this immuneACCESS table with in-frame rearrangements only. Some clones are missing; in checked studies, unresolved V genes explain under half, and the rest has no known cause. This sample has 150,000 to 200,000 clones in its table, and approximately 87% of those were observed once. The top ten hold roughly 6% of the sample. Sequencing was performed on PBMCs. The receptors come from a woman in her twenties or thirties in good health and CMV-seronegative.

The gene calls are TRBV13 and TRBJ2-1; maybe TRBD1 (6 bases). Trimming took 5 bases from V and 4 from J, leaving 12 bases between them. The CDR3 covers 14 residues. Germline V gene sequence: CDR1 PRHDT, CDR2 FYEKMQ (reference sequence). CDR3 region: CASSNGQLYNEQFF. The CDR3 nucleotides read TGTGCCAGCAGCAACGGACAGCTATACAATGAGCAGTTCTTC.

This CDR3 reads CASSLPTNEQFF. DNA of the CDR3: TGCGCCAGCAGCTTGCCCACAAATGAGCAGTTCTTC. The chain carries TRBV5-1 and TRBJ2-1; D is undetermined. The V gene lost 1 base and the J gene lost 7 bases, with 6 bases spanning the gap. CDR1 is SGHRS and CDR2 is YFSETQ in the germline V gene. The CDR3 runs 12 residues.

The chain joins TRBV7-8 to TRBJ2-7; 12 bases are shared with TRBD2. CDR1 and CDR2 from the germline V gene are SGHVS and FQNEAQ. The CDR3 spans 17 residues. The V and J ends lost 2 bases and 2 bases, in that order; junction bases with no gene match: 7. The CDR3 region has the DNA TGTGCCAGCAGCTTAACTAGCGGGGGGTACCCTCCCTACGAGCAGTACTTC. It translates to CASSLTSGGYPPYEQYF.

The chain recombines TRBV28 with TRBJ1-4; D possibly corresponds to TRBD1 (6 bases). Looked up from germline, CDR1 is MDHEN and CDR2 is SYDVKM. This CDR3 contains 18 residues. The V end lost 4 bases, the J end lost 2 bases, and 20 bases lay between the germline ends. For the CDR3, the DNA is TGTGCCAGCAGTTCCCTACCCGGGGGGCAGGGTACTAATGAAAAACTGTTTTTT. It translates to CASSSLPGGQGTNEKLFF.

Worth noting for this clone: Other DNA sequences in the same sample also yield this CDR3. As DNA, the CDR3 is TGTGCCAGCAGCGTAGTGGGTAGCACAGATACGCAGTATTTT. Its translation is CASSVVGSTDTQYF. V usage is TRBV9 and J usage is TRBJ2-3, with no clear D. CDR3 size: 14 residues. The V end was cut by 0 bases, the J end by 0 bases, with 5 bases between. In germline, CDR1 is SGDLS, CDR2 YYNGEE.

The chain uses TRBV4-2 and TRBJ2-2; 10 bases are shared with TRBD2. V trimming: 2 bases; J trimming: 1 base; junction bases outside the gene matches: 16. The CDR3 is 21 amino acids. Germline V CDR1 and CDR2: LGHNA, YNFKEQ. CDR3 amino acids: CASSQRGRGLAERMNTGELFF. CDR3 in DNA: TGTGCCAGCAGCCAACGCGGACGAGGACTAGCGGAAAGAATGAACACCGGGGAGCTGTTTTTT.

V gene TRBV27 combines with J gene TRBJ1-2; D perhaps matches TRBD1 (6 bases). Germline V lookup: CDR1 MNHEY, CDR2 SMNVEV (reference sequence). The CDR3 covers 13 residues. V lost 3 bases and J lost 7, with 12 bases in between. The CDR3, as DNA: TGTGCCAGCAGTTTTGCGGGGGCTAGTGGCTACACCTTC. Its translation is CASSFAGASGYTF.

The chain has TRBV13 and TRBJ1-1; D is perhaps TRBD1 (5 bases). Germline V gives CDR1 PRHDT, CDR2 FYEKMQ (reference sequence). The CDR3 loop spans 15 amino acids. The germline V and J ends were trimmed by 2 bases and 4 bases, with 14 bases remaining between them. CDR3 bases: TGTGCCAGCAGCTTATTCAGCGAGGGGATCACTGAAGCTTTCTTT. It encodes CASSLFSEGITEAFF.

In this sample, this clone turned up once. A read error may account for a junction end that differs from germline. The rearrangement links TRBV6-6 to TRBJ2-7; D uncertain. Looked up from germline, CDR1 is MNHNY and CDR2 is SVGAGI (reference sequence). The CDR3 runs to 11 residues. The CDR3 loop reads CASRSGPRVDF. In DNA form, the CDR3 reads TGTGCCAGCAGGTCCGGCCCAAGGGTCGACTTC.

The gene calls are TRBV7-9 and TRBJ2-3; D remains ambiguous. CDR3 length: 16 residues. From germline, CDR1 is SEHNR and CDR2 FQNEAQ (reference sequence). Trimming shortened V by 5 bases and J by 6 bases, and 21 bases separated the two germline ends. Here the CDR3 DNA reads TGTGCCAGCAGCCCCAGTGGGTTGTATACGCGGGATACGCAGTATTTT. It encodes CASSPSGLYTRDTQYF.

CDR3 in DNA: TGCAGCGTTAGGGTTACCCTAGCCAAAAACATTCAGTACTTC. It encodes CSVRVTLAKNIQYF. The chain combines TRBV29-1 with TRBJ2-4, with D hard to call. The CDR3 is 14 residues long. Germline CDR1 SQVTM, CDR2 ANQGSEA. V was clipped by 5 bases and J by 0 bases, with 11 bases between them.

The chain links TRBV7-9 to TRBJ1-2; weak D call: TRBD1 (6 bases). With 4 bases removed from V and 4 bases from J, the gap between germline ends came to 13 bases. Per the germline V gene, CDR1 is SEHNR and CDR2 is FQNEAQ (reference sequence). This CDR3 region has 14 residues. CDR3 amino acids: CASSSQTGIYGYTF. The CDR3 nucleotides are TGTGCCAGCAGCTCCCAGACAGGAATCTATGGCTACACCTTC.

In DNA, the CDR3 is TGTGCCAGCAGCAGAACAGGGGGTCTCACCGGGGAGCTGTTTTTT. This translates into CASSRTGGLTGELFF. The chain joins TRBV7-2 to TRBJ2-2; TRBD1 aligns across 8 bases. The CDR3 loop spans 15 amino acids. V trimming: 5 bases; J trimming: 4 bases; junction bases outside the gene matches: 6. The germline CDR1 and CDR2 sequences are SGHTA and FQGNSA.

This rearrangement joins TRBV2 to TRBJ1-1; tentative D call: TRBD1 (5 bases). Germline values: CDR1 SNHLY, CDR2 FYNNEI. This CDR3 is 13 amino acids long. Trimming removed 4 bases at V and 2 bases at J, with 8 bases between. The CDR3 DNA is TGTGCCAGCAGTGTGCGGACAAACACTGAAGCTTTCTTT. Translating it yields CASSVRTNTEAFF. The variable domain in full, with the rest retrieved from reference TRBV2 and TRBJ1-1, is EPEVTQTPSHQVTQMGQEVILRCVPISNHLYFYWYRQILGQKVEFLVSFYNNEISEKSEIFDDQFSVERPDGSNFTLKIRSTKLEDSAMYFCASSVRTNTEAFFGQGTRLTVV.

This clone has just a few counts. The chain links TRBV6-1 to TRBJ1-6, with 7 nucleotides matching TRBD1. This CDR3 spans 17 amino acids. CDR1 is MNHNS, CDR2 SASEGT, per germline. V was clipped by 4 bases and J by 6 bases; unmatched bases: 12. The CDR3 region is CASSAILTGTANSPLHF. The CDR3 DNA follows: TGTGCCAGCAGTGCCATCCTCACCGGGACAGCTAATTCACCCCTCCACTTT.

J is TRBJ2-3 and V is TRBV9; D gene ambiguous. CDR1 and CDR2 (germline): SGDLS, YYNGEE. This CDR3 contains 13 residues. V was clipped by 3 bases and J by 2 bases, with 7 bases between them. The CDR3 DNA follows: TGTGCCAGCAGCGCGATTGTCACAGATACGCAGTATTTT. As protein: CASSAIVTDTQYF.